The 30 T cell receptor beta chains below all came from one sample that was sequenced in a study of blood T cell repertoires in COVID-19. The method was immunoSEQ multiplex PCR; TCRdb's version includes in-frame clones alone and lacks a portion of them. The sample consists of approximately 190,000 clones, about 85% of them appearing once. Sequenced material: peripheral blood. These receptors originate from a man between 70 and 80 years old with active or convalescent COVID-19.

This rearrangement joins TRBV6-2 or TRBV6-3 to TRBJ1-4; D is unresolved. CDR3 length equals 14 residues. Germline loops: CDR1 MNHEY, CDR2 SVGEGT. The germline V and J ends were trimmed by 5 bases and 1 base, with 8 bases remaining between them. The CDR3 reads CASSRTGTNEKLFF. In nucleotides, the CDR3 is TGTGCCAGCAGTCGCACCGGAACTAATGAAAAACTGTTTTTT.

This chain connects TRBV4-3 to TRBJ1-2, with 8 bases matching TRBD1. The V gene's germline CDR1 is LGHNA and CDR2 YSLEER. V shed 0 bases and J 5 bases; nucleotides not matched to a gene: 5. The CDR3 spans 15 residues. CDR3 protein: CASSQEPRTGYGYTF. Written as DNA, the CDR3 is TGCGCCAGCAGCCAAGAGCCCCGGACAGGGTATGGCTACACCTTC.

The genes are TRBV9 and TRBJ2-2; TRBD2 agrees at 7 bases. The CDR3 spans 15 residues. Germline V gene data show CDR1 as SGDLS and CDR2 as YYNGEE. Trimming removed 2 bases from V and 5 bases from J; junction bases left unmatched: 6. The CDR3 coding sequence is TGTGCCAGCAGCGTTGGTCTAGCGGTTACCGGGGAGCTGTTTTTT. It encodes CASSVGLAVTGELFF.

This clone showed up just once. This chain connects TRBV6-5 to TRBJ2-1, with 7 bases aligning to TRBD1. CDR1 is MNHEY and CDR2 is SVGAGI in the germline V gene. The V gene end was trimmed by 2 bases and the J gene end by 6 bases; junction bases not matched to a gene: 4. CDR3 length: 14 amino acids. The CDR3 region is CASSYVAGGNEQFF. CDR3 coding DNA: TGTGCCAGCAGTTACGTGGCAGGGGGCAATGAGCAGTTCTTC.

The J gene is TRBJ2-5, the V gene TRBV28; tentative D call: TRBD1 (6 bases). The CDR3 is 13 residues long. V was pared by 10 bases and J by 2 bases, with 14 bases between. CDR1 MDHEN and CDR2 SYDVKM come from the germline V gene. CDR3 in DNA: TGTGCCAACCCGACAGGCACTCAAGAGACCCAGTACTTC. Amino acids: CANPTGTQETQYF.

This clone was recorded once. The chain uses TRBV3-1 (or the pseudogene TRBV3-2) and TRBJ2-7, with 9 nucleotides matching TRBD2. The CDR3 covers 11 residues. CDR1 LGHDT and CDR2 YNNKEL come from the germline V gene (reference sequence). CDR3: CAAGGTHEQYF. The CDR3, as DNA: TGTGCTGCGGGGGGGACCCACGAGCAGTACTTC.

The chain has TRBV5-1 and TRBJ2-3, with TRBD2 matching 11 bases. Germline V lookup: CDR1 SGHRS, CDR2 YFSETQ. With 4 bases clipped from V and 1 base from J, the junction kept 5 bases outside the gene matches. CDR3 size: 16 residues. This CDR3 is CASSPETSGGTDTQYF. The CDR3 coding sequence is TGCGCCAGCAGCCCAGAGACTAGCGGGGGCACAGATACGCAGTATTTT.

The chain links TRBV19 to TRBJ2-1, with 8 bases lining up with TRBD2. After removal of 2 bases from V and 7 bases from J, the junction contained 10 bases not matched to a gene. The germline CDR1 and CDR2 sequences are LNHDA and SQIVND (reference sequence). This CDR3 is built from 16 residues. The CDR3 here is CASSILFGGVLNEQFF. The CDR3 DNA reads TGTGCCAGTAGTATACTATTCGGGGGGGTTCTTAATGAGCAGTTCTTC.

V usage is TRBV14 and J usage is TRBJ1-6, with TRBD1 matching over 11 bases. Germline loops: CDR1 SGHDN, CDR2 FVKESK. The CDR3 covers 16 residues. The J segment lost 6 bases and the V segment lost 3 bases, leaving 4 bases of the junction unmatched. The CDR3 protein is CASSHGQGAGNSPLHF. CDR3 DNA: TGTGCCAGCAGCCACGGACAGGGGGCCGGTAATTCACCCCTCCACTTT.

This chain connects TRBV4-3 to TRBJ2-2, with 7 bases matching TRBD1. The V gene end was trimmed by 0 bases and the J gene end by 4 bases; junction bases not matched to a gene: 11. The CDR3 loop spans 18 amino acids. Germline V gene lookup returns CDR1 LGHNA and CDR2 YSLEER. CDR3 sequence reads: CASSQDGGRGRPTGELFF. In DNA form, the CDR3 reads TGCGCCAGCAGCCAAGATGGGGGAAGGGGGCGACCCACCGGGGAGCTGTTTTTT.

This chain links TRBV6-2 or TRBV6-3 with TRBJ2-1, with 7 bases that match TRBD2. Germline loops: CDR1 MNHEY, CDR2 SVGEGT. The CDR3 spans 15 residues. Trimming at V came to 2 bases and at J to 5 bases, leaving 6 bases not matched to a gene. The CDR3 nucleotides are TGTGCCAGCAGTTACGCGGGGAGGGTTGACAATGAGCAGTTCTTC. Encoded protein: CASSYAGRVDNEQFF.

V is TRBV5-1 and J is TRBJ1-1; the D gene is possibly TRBD1 (5 bases). V was trimmed by 0 bases and J by 6 bases, leaving 12 bases between them. This CDR3 spans 14 amino acids. Germline CDR1 is SGHRS and CDR2 is YFSETQ. CDR3 in DNA: TGCGCCAGCAGCTTGGTGGGGGGTGCGGCTGAAGCTTTCTTT. The encoded protein is CASSLVGGAAEAFF.

The sample holds one count of this clone. The chain is built from TRBV2 and TRBJ1-2; 8 nucleotides match TRBD1. This CDR3 is 14 amino acids long. Germline loops: CDR1 SNHLY, CDR2 FYNNEI. The J segment lost 8 bases and the V segment lost 8 bases, leaving 13 bases of the junction unmatched. CDR3 nucleotide sequence: TGTGCCAGCCGTGTAGGAGGACAGGGTCCCGGCTACACCTTC. Translation: CASRVGGQGPGYTF. Looking up the rest from reference TRBV2 and TRBJ1-2 gives the full variable domain: EPEVTQTPSHQVTQMGQEVILRCVPISNHLYFYWYRQILGQKVEFLVSFYNNEISEKSEIFDDQFSVERPDGSNFTLKIRSTKLEDSAMYFCASRVGGQGPGYTFGSGTRLTVV.

This clone was observed a single time. The J gene is TRBJ1-6, the V gene TRBV28; TRBD1 agrees at 7 bases. The length of the CDR3 is 17 residues. Germline-derived CDR1 and CDR2 are MDHEN and SYDVKM. After removal of 1 base from V and 6 bases from J, the junction contained 9 bases not matched to a gene. CDR3 in DNA: TGTGCCAGCAGTTTATACGGGTCGGGGACAGCTAATTCACCCCTCCACTTT. Translated: CASSLYGSGTANSPLHF. The full variable domain, with the rest looked up from reference TRBV28 and TRBJ1-6, is DVKVTQSSRYLVKRTGEKVFLECVQDMDHENMFWYRQDPGLGLRLIYFSYDVKMKEKGDIPEGYSVSREKKERFSLILESASTNQTSMYLCASSLYGSGTANSPLHFGNGTRLTVT.

This clone is a singleton in its sample. The rearrangement uses TRBV5-8 and TRBJ1-5; no clear D. The CDR3 is made up of 15 amino acids. V was clipped by 2 bases and J by 3 bases, with 12 bases between them. Germline V gene sequence: CDR1 SGHTS, CDR2 YDEGEE. CDR3 protein: CASSLTGRYNQPQHF. The CDR3 DNA sequence: TGTGCCAGCAGCTTAACCGGCAGGTACAATCAGCCCCAGCATTTT.

V gene TRBV4-3 combines with J gene TRBJ1-6; D remains unclear. The germline V gene encodes CDR1 LGHNA and CDR2 YSLEER. V was trimmed by 1 base and J by 9 bases, leaving 7 bases between them. The CDR3 contains 13 residues. CDR3: CASSQGPGSPLHF. The CDR3 coding sequence is TGCGCCAGCAGCCAAGGACCGGGTTCACCCCTCCACTTT.

The rearrangement uses TRBV12-3 or TRBV12-4 and TRBJ2-7, with 10 bases fitting TRBD2. J lost 3 bases, V lost 7 bases, and 3 bases had no gene match. The CDR3 is 13 amino acids. CDR3 sequence (DNA): TGTGCCAGCACGCTAGCGGGGGTCTACGAGCAGTACTTC. It is translated as CASTLAGVYEQYF.

The genes are TRBV4-3 and TRBJ1-4; tentatively, D is TRBD1 (5 bases). CDR1 and CDR2 (germline): LGHNA, YSLEER. Trimming cost V 1 base and J 5 bases, with 11 bases left between them. The length of the CDR3 is 15 residues. The CDR3 loop is CASSQGPGWNEKLFF. The CDR3 DNA follows: TGCGCCAGCAGCCAAGGTCCAGGGTGGAATGAAAAACTGTTTTTT.

V gene TRBV6-5 combines with J gene TRBJ1-5; tentative D call: TRBD1 (6 bases). Germline V lookup: CDR1 MNHEY, CDR2 SVGAGI. The V end was cut by 6 bases, the J end by 1 base, with 10 bases between. The CDR3 spans 14 residues. CDR3 loop: CASRLQGSNQPQHF. The CDR3, as DNA: TGTGCCAGCAGGTTACAGGGAAGCAATCAGCCCCAGCATTTT.

The rearrangement links TRBV19 to TRBJ2-2, with 11 bases fitting TRBD1. The CDR3 totals 15 residues. The junction had 9 bases not matched to a gene; V was cut back by 9 bases and J by 6 bases. From germline, CDR1 is LNHDA and CDR2 SQIVND (reference sequence). DNA of the CDR3: TGTGCCAGCGTCCCGGGACAGGGGGTCCCCGGGGAGCTGTTTTTT. Encoded protein: CASVPGQGVPGELFF. The variable domain in full, completed from reference TRBV19 and TRBJ2-2, reads DGGITQSPKYLFRKEGQNVTLSCEQNLNHDAMYWYRQDPGQGLRLIYYSQIVNDFQKGDIAEGYSVSREKKESFPLTVTSAQKNPTAFYLCASVPGQGVPGELFFGEGSRLTVL.

The chain uses TRBV18 and TRBJ2-2; no clear D gene. The V gene's germline CDR1 is KGHSH and CDR2 LQKENI. The CDR3 is made up of 13 amino acids. V was trimmed by 3 bases and J by 5 bases, leaving 7 bases between them. CDR3 DNA: TGTGCCAGCTCACCCCCTGTTACCGGGGAGCTGTTTTTT. It specifies CASSPPVTGELFF.

This chain links TRBV7-9 with TRBJ2-5; 11 bases match TRBD2. The CDR3 runs to 16 residues. The trim removed 5 bases at V and 5 bases at J, leaving 10 bases unmatched. Germline loops: CDR1 SEHNR, CDR2 FQNEAQ (reference sequence). The CDR3 coding sequence is TGTGCCAGCAGCACTTATCTAGCGGGAGGACGGGAGACCCAGTACTTC. Residues: CASSTYLAGGRETQYF.

A word on this clone: The junction departs from germline at one end; a sequencing error may be responsible. This rearrangement joins TRBV18 to TRBJ2-3, with 12 bases aligning to TRBD2. CDR3 size: 13 residues. From germline, CDR1 is KGHSH and CDR2 LQKENI. Here the CDR3 reads CASSRRGLAGLSF. CDR3 bases: TGTGCCAGCTCCCGACGCGGACTAGCGGGGTTGAGTTTT.

The rearrangement uses TRBV10-3 and TRBJ2-7, with 8 nucleotides matching TRBD1. Germline CDR1 reads ENHRY; CDR2 reads SYGVKD. Trimming took 9 bases from V and 3 from J; bases not matched to a gene: 4. The CDR3 extends over 12 amino acids. CDR3 DNA: TGTGCCATAGGTGGACAGGGCTACGAGCAGTACTTC. This gives the protein CAIGGQGYEQYF.

The chain is built from TRBV30 and TRBJ1-2, with D unclear. Germline CDR1 is GTSNPN and CDR2 is SVGIG (reference sequence). V gave up 1 base and J gave up 10 bases, with 13 bases separating them. CDR3 length: 12 residues. The CDR3 sequence is CAWSAYQMNYTF. The CDR3, as DNA: TGTGCCTGGAGTGCATATCAGATGAACTACACCTTC.

The CDR3 region is CASSKASYDRVGYEQYF. DNA of the CDR3: TGTGCCAGCAGCAAAGCGTCATACGACAGGGTTGGCTACGAGCAGTACTTC. V and J are TRBV7-6 and TRBJ2-7; TRBD1 matches 7 bases. Germline CDR1 reads SGHVS; CDR2 reads FNYEAQ. The CDR3 has 17 amino acids. After removal of 5 bases from V and 3 bases from J, the junction contained 16 bases not matched to a gene.

J is TRBJ2-7 and V is TRBV6-5, with D possibly TRBD2 on 5 matching bases. V was pared by 0 bases and J by 1 base, with 7 bases between. This CDR3 has 14 amino acids. The germline CDR1 and CDR2 sequences are MNHEY and SVGAGI. DNA for the CDR3: TGTGCCAGCAGTTACTCTAGCGCGTCCTACGAGCAGTACTTC. Protein sequence: CASSYSSASYEQYF.

The J gene is TRBJ2-3, the V gene TRBV18; TRBD1 aligns across 11 bases. The CDR3 consists of 16 residues. Trimming removed 3 bases from V and 0 bases from J; junction bases left unmatched: 2. Germline lookup yields CDR1 KGHSH and CDR2 LQKENI. The CDR3 region is CASSPWDRGSTDTQYF. The CDR3 coding sequence is TGTGCCAGCTCACCTTGGGACAGGGGGAGCACAGATACGCAGTATTTT.

This sequence joins TRBV5-4 and TRBJ1-4, with no clear D. The CDR3 runs 14 residues. The germline CDR1 and CDR2 sequences are SGHNT and YYREEE (reference sequence). V lost 3 bases and J 5 bases, leaving 11 bases between the germline ends. CDR3 DNA: TGTGCCAGCAGCTCTCGATCGGGGAATGAAAAACTGTTTTTT. Protein product: CASSSRSGNEKLFF.

The V call is TRBV10-2, the J call TRBJ1-3; no clear D. From germline, CDR1 is WSHSY and CDR2 SAAADI. The CDR3 length is 14 residues. With 5 bases removed from V and 1 base from J, the gap between germline ends came to 9 bases. The CDR3 is CASSPFSSGNTIYF. CDR3 nucleotides: TGCGCCAGCAGTCCCTTTAGTTCTGGAAACACCATATATTTT.